This T cell receptor beta chain appears in the sequencing data of a study of cytomegalovirus exposure and HLA in healthy donors. Germline lookup yields CDR1 SGHDN and CDR2 FVKESK. The CDR3 consists of 17 residues. The V segment lost 4 bases and the J segment 4 bases; nucleotides outside the gene matches: 9. A note on this clone: Its target is unknown.

A multiplex PCR was run with 60 Vbeta primers and 13 Jbeta primers. Using immunoSEQ multiplex PCR, the repertoire was profiled, and TCRdb retains in-frame clones only, with some absent. The sample has over 150,000 clones, over 60% seen once; the top ten hold roughly 4.2%. Overall study results and limits: In a later analysis, HLA-C alleles had the fewest associated TCRs, DRB1 alleles the most. Specificity for CMV antigens was confirmed in vitro for a few of the CMV-associated chains. In a later analysis, at a false discovery rate of 0.05, under 20,000 TCR beta sequences matched HLA alleles.

The chain links TRBV14 to TRBJ2-1; 11 nucleotides match TRBD2. Material: PBMCs. This TCR was sampled from a woman aged 40 to 50 in good health and CMV-seronegative. For the CDR3, the DNA is TGTGCCAGCAGCCCCCACGTCCTAGCGGGGGGTTACAATGAGCAGTTCTTC. Translation: CASSPHVLAGGYNEQFF.